These 31 T cell receptor beta chains were all obtained from the same sample, sequenced in a study of immune heterogeneity within non-small cell lung tumors. Samples each supplied around 630 ng of bulk tumor genomic DNA as template. Several widely spaced biopsies per primary tumor were taken during surgery. Those enrolled were patients newly diagnosed with untreated non-small cell lung cancer and undergoing curative surgery. TCR beta CDR3 regions came from multiplex PCR with 32 forward V and 13 reverse J primers. One entry per CDR3 protein, called by TCRdb with MiXCR from the multiplex PCR reads. The table records over 5,500 distinct CDR3 sequences, roughly a fifth of them present only once. The specimen was lung tumor tissue. These receptor sequences come from a man in his sixties with non-small cell lung cancer.

This clonotype ranks as medium-sized. The chain uses TRBV7-2 and TRBJ2-1; D ambiguous. V lost 2 bases to trimming and J lost 0 bases, with 2 bases between them. Germline assignment: CDR1 SGHTA and CDR2 FQGNSA. The length of the CDR3 is 13 residues. CDR3 region: CASSLSSYNEQFF. The CDR3 DNA sequence: TGTGCCAGCAGCTTAAGCTCCTACAATGAGCAGTTCTTC.

This clonotype is labeled as medium-sized. V and J are TRBV12-3 or TRBV12-4 and TRBJ2-2; TRBD1 aligns across 8 bases. This CDR3 region has 15 residues. The junction had 0 bases not matched to a gene; V was cut back by 0 bases and J by 3 bases. CDR3 sequence (DNA): TGTGCCAGCAGTTTAGCGGACAGGGACACCGGGGAGCTGTTTTTT. It translates to CASSLADRDTGELFF.

This clonotype has at least ten counts. This chain uses TRBV5-4 with TRBJ1-6, with D possibly matching TRBD1 (5 bases). Trimming took 1 base from V and 9 from J, leaving 17 bases between them. This CDR3 contains 16 residues. Germline CDR1 reads SGHNT; CDR2 reads YYREEE (reference sequence). The chain's CDR3 is CASSLSPRDGGSPLHF. CDR3 nucleotide sequence: TGTGCCAGCAGCTTGTCTCCCCGGGACGGAGGTTCACCCCTCCACTTT.

The chain employs TRBV7-2 and TRBJ2-1, with TRBD1 matching 8 bases. In germline, CDR1 is SGHTA, CDR2 FQGNSA. The CDR3 is 14 residues long. The ends lost 8 bases at V and 8 bases at J; junction bases unmatched: 11. Here the CDR3 reads CASDMDRVWYEQFF. The DNA for the CDR3 is TGTGCCAGCGATATGGACAGGGTTTGGTATGAGCAGTTCTTC.

The V gene is TRBV15, the J gene TRBJ2-1; TRBD2 agrees at 11 bases. CDR1 is LNHNV and CDR2 is YYDKDF in the germline V gene (reference sequence). The V gene end was trimmed by 0 bases and the J gene end by 4 bases; junction bases not matched to a gene: 5. The CDR3 contains 17 residues. CDR3 nucleotide sequence: TGTGCCACCAGCAGAGATATAAGACTAGCGGGGTACAATGAGCAGTTCTTC. Translation: CATSRDIRLAGYNEQFF.

The chain carries TRBV20-1 and TRBJ2-7; the D is unclear. V lost 3 bases to trimming and J lost 3 bases, with 12 bases between them. CDR3 length equals 13 residues. Germline-derived CDR1 and CDR2 are DFQATT and SNEGSKA (reference sequence). The CDR3 here is CSARVYSDYEQYF. Written as DNA, the CDR3 is TGCAGTGCTAGGGTGTACTCGGACTACGAGCAGTACTTC.

This clonotype was recorded a few times. The V and J genes are TRBV28 and TRBJ1-1; 10 bases fit TRBD1. This CDR3 contains 17 residues. J was trimmed by 5 bases and V by 6 bases; bases with no gene match: 15. Germline V gene lookup returns CDR1 MDHEN and CDR2 SYDVKM. The CDR3: CASSPSGTGARSTEAFF. CDR3 DNA sequence: TGTGCCAGCAGCCCCTCCGGGACAGGGGCCCGATCGACTGAAGCTTTCTTT.

This clonotype is classed as medium-sized. The genes are TRBV12-3 or TRBV12-4 and TRBJ1-2; D not certain. The V end was cut by 6 bases, the J end by 2 bases, with 10 bases between. The CDR3 is made up of 13 amino acids. CDR3 residues: CASSLHRNYGYTF. DNA for the CDR3: TGTGCCAGCAGCTTACACCGGAACTATGGCTACACCTTC.

This clonotype was counted ten times or more. The chain combines TRBV3-1 with TRBJ2-2, with TRBD2 matching over 12 bases. Germline trimming cut 1 base from V and 0 bases from J; bases unmatched to any gene: 6. CDR3 length equals 19 residues. Per the germline V gene, CDR1 is LGHDT and CDR2 is YNNKEL (reference sequence). As DNA, the CDR3 is TGTGCCAGCAGCCAAGGACTAGCGGGAGACCTTTCGAACACCGGGGAGCTGTTTTTT. It specifies CASSQGLAGDLSNTGELFF.

This clonotype is classed as medium-sized. The chain employs TRBV2 and TRBJ2-1, with TRBD2 matching over 10 bases. V dropped 7 bases and J dropped 9; count of bases not matched to a gene: 6. This CDR3 has 13 residues. From germline, CDR1 is SNHLY and CDR2 FYNNEI. The CDR3 region has the DNA TGTGCCAGCATGGCTAGCGGGAGTTCTGAGCAGTTCTTC. Its protein is CASMASGSSEQFF.

Regarding this clonotype: Since a much larger clone is just one base distant, this may be a read error. The gene calls are TRBV9 and TRBJ1-5; 7 bases align to TRBD1. CDR1 is SGDLS, CDR2 YYNGEE, per germline. V shed 8 bases and J 4 bases; nucleotides not matched to a gene: 9. This CDR3 region has 14 residues. The chain's CDR3 is CARSTGQQNQPQHF. The DNA for the CDR3 is TGTGCCAGAAGTACGGGACAGCAAAATCAGCCCCAGCATTTT. Complete variable domain (other parts from reference TRBV9 and TRBJ1-5): DSGVTQTPKHLITATGQRVTLRCSPRSGDLSVYWYQQSLDQGLQFLIQYYNGEERAKGNILERFSAQQFPDLHSELNLSSLELGDSALYFCARSTGQQNQPQHFGDGTRLSIL.

This clonotype was detected many times. The J gene is TRBJ2-7, the V gene TRBV6-2 or TRBV6-3; possibly TRBD1 for D (5 bases). Germline lookup yields CDR1 MNHEY and CDR2 SVGEGT. The CDR3 is made up of 15 amino acids. V was pared by 2 bases and J by 2 bases, with 13 bases between. CDR3 coding DNA: TGTGCCAGCAGTTACACAGGCCTTAACCCCTACGAGCAGTACTTC. Translation: CASSYTGLNPYEQYF.

The chain has TRBV28 and TRBJ2-3; 8 bases fit TRBD2. The germline V gene encodes CDR1 MDHEN and CDR2 SYDVKM. CDR3 size: 14 residues. V shed 5 bases and J 8 bases; nucleotides not matched to a gene: 9. The CDR3: CASSSGGSKGTQYF. For the CDR3, the DNA is TGTGCCAGCAGTAGCGGGGGTAGCAAAGGTACGCAGTATTTT.

By frequency in the sample, this clonotype is medium-sized. The V gene is TRBV28, the J gene TRBJ1-5; D is perhaps TRBD1 (5 bases). The ends were cut back, 7 bases at V and 2 bases at J, with 18 bases in the middle. The CDR3 totals 16 residues. Germline CDR1 is MDHEN and CDR2 is SYDVKM. CDR3 bases: TGTGCCAGCACCCTAGGCCCCCCGGGGGGCAATCAGCCCCAGCATTTT. Its translation is CASTLGPPGGNQPQHF.

This clonotype rates as medium-sized (0.01 to 0.1%). The chain links TRBV5-1 to TRBJ2-7; 10 nucleotides line up with TRBD1. There are 15 residues in the CDR3. The V and J ends lost 3 bases and 1 base, in that order; junction bases with no gene match: 4. Germline CDR1 is SGHRS and CDR2 is YFSETQ. This CDR3 reads CASSWGTGASYEQYF. The CDR3 DNA sequence: TGCGCCAGCAGCTGGGGGACAGGGGCTTCCTACGAGCAGTACTTC.

In its sample, this clonotype was seen many times. The chain recombines TRBV6-1 with TRBJ2-2, with D tentatively TRBD2 (7 bases). The CDR3 is made up of 17 amino acids. Germline V lookup: CDR1 MNHNS, CDR2 SASEGT. The germline V and J ends were trimmed by 5 bases and 0 bases, with 16 bases remaining between them. CDR3 protein: CASSPTRGATNTGELFF. CDR3 DNA sequence: TGTGCCAGCAGTCCTACCCGGGGGGCAACGAACACCGGGGAGCTGTTTTTT.

This clonotype was counted ten times or more. This chain uses TRBV7-9 with TRBJ2-5; D is possibly TRBD1 or TRBD2 (5 bases each). The CDR3 extends over 14 amino acids. CDR1 is SEHNR and CDR2 is FQNEAQ in the germline V gene (reference sequence). Trimming stripped 4 bases from V and 3 bases from J, with 12 bases between. The CDR3 nucleotides read TGTGCCAGCAGCTACGGGGCCCTTAAAGAGACCCAGTACTTC. Amino acids: CASSYGALKETQYF.

This clonotype is deemed medium-sized. CDR3 sequence reads: CASSLKFAVSNQPQHF. In DNA form, the CDR3 reads TGTGCCAGCAGCTTAAAATTCGCGGTCAGCAATCAGCCCCAGCATTTT. This chain links TRBV7-3 with TRBJ1-5, with D unclear. V was clipped by 1 base and J by 1 base, with 11 bases between them. The CDR3 totals 16 residues. The germline gives CDR1 SGHTA, CDR2 FQGTGA.

This clonotype has a count of ten or more. The rearrangement links TRBV3-1 to TRBJ2-2; D possibly uses TRBD1 or TRBD2 (6 bases each). The CDR3 totals 15 residues. Trimming pared 1 base from V and 4 bases from J, leaving 10 bases between. In germline, CDR1 is LGHDT, CDR2 YNNKEL (reference sequence). This CDR3 is CASSQAGAGTGELFF. In DNA form, the CDR3 reads TGTGCCAGCAGCCAAGCGGGGGCCGGCACCGGGGAGCTGTTTTTT.

This clonotype is categorized as medium-sized. The rearrangement joins TRBV6-1 to TRBJ2-2; 9 bases are shared with TRBD1. Germline V gene sequence: CDR1 MNHNS, CDR2 SASEGT. V shed 4 bases and J 8 bases; nucleotides not matched to a gene: 8. The CDR3 is 15 residues long. CDR3 sequence reads: CASSADRGSVGELFF. In DNA, the CDR3 is TGTGCCAGCAGTGCGGACAGGGGATCGGTGGGGGAGCTGTTTTTT.

With respect to this clonotype: It may be a read error: a sequence one base away is much more abundant. The rearrangement joins TRBV27 to TRBJ2-3; D gene ambiguous. There are 13 residues in the CDR3. Germline V gene data show CDR1 as MNHEY and CDR2 as SMNVEV (reference sequence). The CDR3 spells CASSVSFFDTQYF. Here the CDR3 DNA reads TGTGCCAGCAGTGTATCTTTTTTTGATACGCAGTATTTT.

This clonotype is medium-sized in the sample. The J gene is TRBJ2-1, the V gene TRBV5-1, with TRBD2 identical over 7 bases. Per germline, CDR1 SGHRS and CDR2 YFSETQ. The CDR3 has 14 residues. V was clipped by 6 bases and J by 9 bases; unmatched bases: 12. CDR3 sequence reads: CASNFAGVLGEQFF. The CDR3 DNA is TGCGCCAGCAACTTTGCGGGAGTTTTGGGTGAGCAGTTCTTC.

On this clonotype itself: The CDR3 does not end in the conserved phenylalanine or tryptophan, so this is likely a read error. V and J are TRBV28 and TRBJ1-5; TRBD1 matches at 7 bases. This CDR3 spans 15 amino acids. Trimming removed 6 bases from V and 4 bases from J; junction bases left unmatched: 9. Looked up from germline, CDR1 is MDHEN and CDR2 is SYDVKM. The CDR3 DNA follows: TGTGCCAGCAGCCTAGGACAGGCGAGGAATCAGCCCCAGCATTCT. Its translation: CASSLGQARNQPQHS.

By share of the sample, this clonotype is medium-sized. CDR3 sequence (DNA): TGTGCCAGCAGCTTGACGACAGACAATGAGCAGTTCTTC. Amino acid sequence: CASSLTTDNEQFF. The genes are TRBV7-3 and TRBJ2-1; a possible D gene is TRBD1 (5 bases). The CDR3 sequence is 13 residues long. The V and J ends lost 3 bases and 5 bases respectively, with 8 bases between them. Germline loops: CDR1 SGHTA, CDR2 FQGTGA. Full variable domain (missing parts from reference TRBV7-3 and TRBJ2-1): GAGVSQTPSNKVTEKGKYVELRCDPISGHTALYWYRQSLGQGPEFLIYFQGTGAADDSGLPNDRFFAVRPEGSVSTLKIQRTERGDSAVYLCASSLTTDNEQFFGPGTRLTVL.

This clonotype was counted ten times or more. The CDR3 loop is CASSRDRVGEAFF. The CDR3 DNA reads as TGTGCCAGCAGCCGAGACAGGGTGGGTGAAGCTTTCTTT. This chain connects TRBV3-1 to TRBJ1-1, with 7 bases fitting TRBD1. Looked up from germline, CDR1 is LGHDT and CDR2 is YNNKEL (reference sequence). The junction had 6 bases not matched to a gene; V was cut back by 4 bases and J by 7 bases. The CDR3 has 13 residues.

This clonotype is medium-sized (0.01 to 0.1%). V gene TRBV28 combines with J gene TRBJ2-7, with D tentatively TRBD1 or TRBD2 (5 bases each). From germline, CDR1 is MDHEN and CDR2 SYDVKM. The ends were cut back, 6 bases at V and 6 bases at J, with 18 bases in the middle. The CDR3 length is 14 residues. The CDR3 DNA reads TGTGCCAGCAGATCGACCGGGACCTCCGCCGAGCAGTACTTC. Residues: CASRSTGTSAEQYF.

With respect to this clonotype: Sequence at one end of the junction differs from germline and may be a read error. The V gene is TRBV11-2, the J gene TRBJ2-2, with a tentative D call TRBD2 (6 bases). The CDR3 is made up of 16 amino acids. Germline V lookup: CDR1 SGHAT, CDR2 FQNNGV. CDR3 nucleotide sequence: TGTGCCAGCAGCCAAGCGGGCAGTGCGAACACCGGTGAGCTGTTTTTT. Its translation is CASSQAGSANTGELFF.

This clonotype turned up a few times. Possible read error: a much larger clone is one base away. The chain is built from TRBV20-1 and TRBJ2-5; TRBD1 might be the D (6 bases). The CDR3 loop spans 12 amino acids. CDR1 and CDR2 from the germline V gene are DFQATT and SNEGSKA (reference sequence). The CDR3 here is CSAPQEGEIQYF. The CDR3 DNA is TGCAGTGCCCCTCAAGAGGGGGAGATCCAGTACTTC.

About this clonotype itself: At one boundary the junction diverges from the germline segment, which might be a read error. V and J are TRBV10-3 and TRBJ1-2, with a weak D call TRBD1 (5 bases). In germline, CDR1 is ENHRY, CDR2 SYGVKD. CDR3 length: 17 amino acids. In DNA, the CDR3 is TGTGCCATCAGTGAACCCGGGACCCCTCGAGGTAACTATGGCTGCGCCTTC. Protein sequence: CAISEPGTPRGNYGCAF.

This clonotype was counted many times. The V call is TRBV9, the J call TRBJ2-3; 9 nucleotides line up with TRBD1. CDR3 size: 14 residues. The ends lost 4 bases at V and 4 bases at J; junction bases unmatched: 4. The germline V gene encodes CDR1 SGDLS and CDR2 YYNGEE. The CDR3 DNA follows: TGTGCCAGCAGCCTTGACAGGGGGGCAGATACGCAGTATTTT. This translates into CASSLDRGADTQYF.

The chain employs TRBV7-2 and TRBJ2-7; D not certain. CDR1 and CDR2 (germline): SGHTA, FQGNSA. Trimming took 5 bases from V and 1 from J, leaving 21 bases between them. The CDR3 contains 17 residues. The CDR3 DNA reads as TGTGCCAGCAGCGTATCGTGGGGTATGGCCAAGTCCTACGAGCAGTACTTC. It specifies CASSVSWGMAKSYEQYF.